The entry below describes one T cell receptor beta chain. The data belong to a study of blood T cell repertoires in COVID-19. Across the whole study: Acute-phase and convalescent COVID-19 samples originated in the United States, Italy and Spain.

CDR3 length: 13 amino acids. Deletions cut 6 bases from V and 4 bases from J, with 12 bases between. Clones were read by immunoSEQ multiplex PCR, and TCRdb kept only the in-frame ones, dropping some. This table has some 200,000 clones, 85% to 90% appearing once. The sequenced sample consisted of peripheral blood. This chain connects TRBV12-3 or TRBV12-4 to TRBJ1-1, with a weak D call TRBD1 (5 bases). This clonotype was sampled from a woman aged 55-70 years with acute or convalescent COVID-19. The CDR3 coding sequence is TGTGCCAGCAGCCTTGGGGGGTTCACTGAAGCTTTCTTT. Its translation is CASSLGGFTEAFF.